This TCR beta chain came from a study of radiation and T cells in renal cell carcinoma. The time point was: blood 4 weeks post-SBRT, at nephrectomy. Treatment in this sample: 15 Gy SBRT to primary tumor, nephrectomy 4 weeks later. V lost 4 bases and J lost 1; bases outside the gene matches: 5. Looked up from germline, CDR1 is MNHEY and CDR2 is SVGAGI. The CDR3 totals 16 residues. Method: immunoSEQ multiplex PCR; TCRdb's copy keeps in-frame clones and lacks some. This sample carries over 35,000 clones, roughly 82% of them seen once, and the ten largest clones take roughly 30%. This rearrangement joins TRBV6-5 to TRBJ1-4; 8 nucleotides match TRBD1. This TCR came from a woman in her sixties or seventies with renal cell carcinoma. Here the sequenced sample was blood, taken from a patient whose treatment included radiotherapy and nephrectomy. The DNA of the CDR3 is TGTGCCAGCAGTTCCGGACAGGGAGGAACTAATGAAAAACTGTTTTTT. This encodes CASSSGQGGTNEKLFF.